One sample yielded the 8 T cell receptor beta chains listed below, sequenced in a study of Graves' ophthalmopathy and Graves' hyperthyroidism. RNA transcripts served as template for amplifying TCR beta CDR3 sequences. The workflow started with a first-round RT-PCR run with HTBI primers and then moved on to a second-round multiplex PCR. TCRdb used MiXCR to reprocess the multiplex PCR reads, holding one entry per CDR3 protein. The table records some 360,000 distinct CDR3 sequences, approximately 18% of them present only once. The specimen sequenced was peripheral blood. The receptor source for this set is an adult woman with stable Graves' hyperthyroidism.

Many counts were recorded for this clonotype. The chain combines TRBV4-1 with TRBJ2-5, with a tentative D call TRBD2 (5 bases). CDR3 length equals 15 residues. The ends were cut back, 2 bases at V and 2 bases at J, with 12 bases in the middle. Germline V gene lookup returns CDR1 MGHRA and CDR2 YSYEKL. CDR3 residues: CASSQLPGTQETQYF. CDR3 nucleotide sequence: TGCGCCAGCAGCCAACTCCCGGGAACTCAAGAGACCCAGTACTTC.

This clonotype came up many times. The chain couples TRBV7-2 to TRBJ1-1; 9 nucleotides match TRBD1. J lost 5 bases, V lost 4 bases, and 5 bases had no gene match. Germline values: CDR1 SGHTA, CDR2 FQGNSA. The CDR3 sequence is 14 residues long. The CDR3 reads CASSSDRGGTEAFF. For the CDR3, the DNA is TGTGCCAGCAGCTCGGACAGGGGAGGAACTGAAGCTTTCTTT.

A note on this clonotype: This may arise from a read error, as a much more abundant clone is one base away. This chain uses TRBV19 with TRBJ2-2, with TRBD1 as a possible D gene (7 bases). Germline CDR1 reads LNHDA; CDR2 reads SQIVND (reference sequence). The ends were cut back, 6 bases at V and 6 bases at J, with 14 bases in the middle. This CDR3 contains 14 residues. The chain's CDR3 is CASSLDRRAGELFF. As DNA, the CDR3 is TGTGCCAGTAGCTTGGACAGGAGGGCCGGGGAGCTGTTTTTT. The complete variable domain, with remaining parts taken from reference TRBV19 and TRBJ2-2, reads DGGITQSPKYLFRKEGQNVTLSCEQNLNHDAMYWYRQDPGQGLRLIYYSQIVNDFQKGDIAEGYSVSREKKESFPLTVTSAQKNPTAFYLCASSLDRRAGELFFGEGSRLTVL.

The chain couples TRBV10-3 to TRBJ2-2, with D possibly matching TRBD1 (6 bases). Trimming removed 4 bases from V and 6 bases from J, with 12 bases in between. CDR1 and CDR2 (germline): ENHRY, SYGVKD. This CDR3 has 14 residues. The CDR3 spells CAISAAQGPGELFF. The DNA for the CDR3 is TGTGCCATCAGTGCAGCACAGGGCCCCGGGGAGCTGTTTTTT.

In its sample, this clonotype was seen many times. J is TRBJ2-7 and V is TRBV5-1; D not certain. The length of the CDR3 is 13 residues. Germline lookup yields CDR1 SGHRS and CDR2 YFSETQ. V lost 1 base and J 3 bases, leaving 8 bases between the germline ends. The CDR3 DNA reads TGCGCCAGCAGCTTGACAGCTTACTACGAGCAGTACTTC. Its translation: CASSLTAYYEQYF.

This clonotype was counted between two and nine times. This sequence joins TRBV27 and TRBJ2-5; 7 bases agree with TRBD2. Germline-derived CDR1 and CDR2 are MNHEY and SMNVEV (reference sequence). This CDR3 region has 13 residues. The V gene end was trimmed by 5 bases and the J gene end by 7 bases; junction bases not matched to a gene: 7. The CDR3, as DNA: TGTGCCAGCAGTCCGGGGGGTTCAGGGACCCAGTACTTC. It specifies CASSPGGSGTQYF.

This clonotype came up many times. The rearrangement uses TRBV12-3 or TRBV12-4 and TRBJ1-6; D is undetermined. This CDR3 has 12 residues. V lost 4 bases to trimming and J lost 7 bases, with 5 bases between them. As DNA, the CDR3 is TGTGCCAGCAGTTCACACAATTCACCCCTCCACTTT. It codes for CASSSHNSPLHF.

This clonotype was seen many times. The chain combines TRBV2 with TRBJ1-5; D unclear. The CDR3 loop spans 15 amino acids. Germline CDR1 reads SNHLY; CDR2 reads FYNNEI. V was pared by 6 bases and J by 0 bases, with 12 bases between. CDR3 in DNA: TGTGCCAGCAGGGTGGACGGGTATAGCAATCAGCCCCAGCATTTT. Translated, it gives CASRVDGYSNQPQHF.